The rows below give T cell receptor beta chains drawn from one sample of a study of shared clonotypes between healthy human individuals. Profiled with immunoSEQ multiplex PCR; TCRdb holds only in-frame clones, not every one. This sample yields some 1.4 million clones, of which approximately 96% are seen a single time; approximately 1.1% belongs to the top ten. The sequenced sample consisted of naive CD4+ T cells sorted from blood. These receptors originate from a man aged 25 to 45 in good health. Both conserved end residues are trimmed from each CDR3. Clone sizes are given selectively: once, few, many, or a class where the clone is expanded.

TRBJ2-2,TRBV11-3,.,15,ASSSTSGRLSTGELF
TRBJ2-7,TRBV5-1,.,12,ASSLGDSVYEQY
TRBJ2-7,TRBV28,.,13,ASSPPGQGSYEQY
TRBJ2-1,TRBV4-1,.,12,ASSQVLALNEQF
TRBJ1-1,TRBV27,.,11,ASSFWGETEAF
TRBJ1-1,TRBV28,.,10,ASSLLTVEAF
TRBJ1-2,TRBV15,.,14,ATSRARDRVWVGYT
TRBJ2-1,TRBV5-5,.,15,ASSSAGTTFGGNEQF
TRBJ2-2,TRBV28,.,15,ASSLSRGQVGTGELF
TRBJ2-5,TRBV2,once,13,ASSNIGTPGETQY
TRBJ2-3,TRBV28,.,11,ASRSPPADTQY
TRBJ2-6,TRBV2,.,17,ASSGQESRPPSGANVLT
TRBJ1-2,TRBV2,.,13,ASSEVATGGYGYT
TRBJ2-6,TRBV4-3,.,16,ASSQDEVRVLGANVLT
TRBJ2-7,TRBV2,.,11,AQSRLAAYEQY
TRBJ1-5,TRBV28,.,13,ASIPRRNSNQPQH
TRBJ2-5,TRBV5-1,.,13,ASSLPGQGRETQY
TRBJ1-1,TRBV19,.,12,ATQGSFPSTEAF
TRBJ2-1,TRBV4-2,.,13,ASSQEPGRYNEQF
TRBJ1-3,TRBV10-3,.,10,AIQGSGNTIY
TRBJ2-1,TRBV9,.,10,ASSFIQGKQF
TRBJ2-5,TRBV7-9,once,13,ASTSPQGPIRTQY
TRBJ2-1,TRBV28,.,17,ASSLRTPLAGLPPSEQF
TRBJ2-7,TRBV7-9,.,12,ASSLNKRAYEQY
TRBJ2-1,TRBV11-1,.,13,ASSLEQGATNEQF
TRBJ2-2,TRBV28,.,14,ASSLVGDRDTGELF
TRBJ2-5,TRBV28,.,12,ASSLPPMQETQY
TRBJ2-5,TRBV2,.,12,ASSAAGVGETQY
TRBJ2-7,TRBV5-5,once,12,ASSFRGPTYEQY
TRBJ2-5,TRBV30,.,15,AYLAGDSGSTQETQY
TRBJ2-2,TRBV2,once,10,ASSGGAGELF
TRBJ2-7,TRBV5-8,.,13,ASSLLGGPDYEQY
TRBJ1-5,TRBV28,.,13,ASNPLEGSNQPQH
TRBJ2-1,TRBV4-1,once,14,ASSQPRESSYNEQF
TRBJ2-1,TRBV29-1,.,11,SVDYYTGEGQF
TRBJ1-2,TRBV5-1,.,12,ASSQTTGPDGYT
TRBJ2-1,TRBV7-2,.,13,ASSLAGLSSDEQF
TRBJ1-4,TRBV5-4,.,11,ASSLVPSEKLF
TRBJ2-2,TRBV2,few,13,ASSAPGGISGELF
TRBJ2-2,TRBV28,.,10,ASIAGAGELF
TRBJ2-4,TRBV28,.,14,ASSLVGIRGKNIQY
TRBJ2-1,TRBV4-3,.,10,ASSQEGDEQF
TRBJ2-1,TRBV7-2,once,11,ASSYSQGDEQF
TRBJ1-2,TRBV11-1,.,11,ASSANPVYGYT
TRBJ2-2,TRBV7-2,once,13,ASSLDGHQTGELF
TRBJ2-1,TRBV7-7,.,15,ASSSGPLTGSYNEQF
TRBJ2-3,TRBV7-2,.,15,ASSPTGWGDPTDTQY
TRBJ1-5,TRBV27,.,12,ASRQRVGDQPQH
TRBJ1-4,TRBV7-9,.,11,ASSLSGLGKLF
TRBJ2-5,TRBV9,.,13,ASSVGGTTKETQY